This T cell receptor beta chain was captured by sequencing in a study of shared clonotypes between healthy human individuals. Findings and caveats of the study: Non-shared clonotypes had lower generation probabilities than those shared by all four donors.

Replicate PCRs from sorted subsets contained roughly 200 ng DNA, which is around 30,000 T cell genomes. The table came from immunoSEQ multiplex PCR; TCRdb's copy has only in-frame clones and leaves some out. The table shows roughly 2,300,000 clones, with roughly 90% occurring only once. A word on this clone: Its cognate antigen is unknown.

The CDR3 has 11 amino acids. V lost 5 bases, J lost 18 bases, and 9 bases stayed unmatched. Germline-derived CDR1 and CDR2 are GTSNPN and SVGIG (reference sequence). Sequenced sample: naive CD4+ T cells from PBMCs. Subset indicated: CD45RA+ positively selected. The chain couples TRBV30 to TRBJ1-6; TRBD1 matches 8 bases. The source is a man between 18 and 29 years old in good health. Some clones in this sample may be carry-over from other donors' samples. The CDR3 bases are TGTGCCTGGGAATGGACAGGGACACACCACTTT. Amino acids: CAWEWTGTHHF.